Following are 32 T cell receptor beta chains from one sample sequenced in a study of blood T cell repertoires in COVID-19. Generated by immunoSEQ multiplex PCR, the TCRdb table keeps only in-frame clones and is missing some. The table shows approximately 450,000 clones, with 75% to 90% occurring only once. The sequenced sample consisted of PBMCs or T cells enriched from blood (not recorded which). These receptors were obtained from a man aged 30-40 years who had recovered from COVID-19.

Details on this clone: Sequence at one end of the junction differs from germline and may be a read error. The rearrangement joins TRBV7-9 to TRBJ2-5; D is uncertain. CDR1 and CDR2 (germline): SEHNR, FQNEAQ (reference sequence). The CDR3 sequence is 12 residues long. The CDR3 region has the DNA TGTGCCAGCAGCCAGGTCGTTGTAGGTTTGAACTTC. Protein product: CASSQVVVGLNF.

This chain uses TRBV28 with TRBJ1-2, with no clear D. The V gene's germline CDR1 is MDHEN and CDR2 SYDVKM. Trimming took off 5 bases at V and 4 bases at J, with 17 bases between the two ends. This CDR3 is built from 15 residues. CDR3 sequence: CASSGTAAELYGYTF. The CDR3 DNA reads TGTGCCAGCAGTGGAACGGCGGCGGAACTCTATGGCTACACCTTC.

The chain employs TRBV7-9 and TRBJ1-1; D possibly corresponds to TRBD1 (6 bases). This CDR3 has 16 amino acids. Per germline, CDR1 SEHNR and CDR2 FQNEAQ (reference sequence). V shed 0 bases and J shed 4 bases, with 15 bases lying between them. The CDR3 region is CASSLASGGGGTEAFF. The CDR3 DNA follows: TGTGCCAGCAGCTTAGCTTCTGGGGGCGGCGGCACTGAAGCTTTCTTT.

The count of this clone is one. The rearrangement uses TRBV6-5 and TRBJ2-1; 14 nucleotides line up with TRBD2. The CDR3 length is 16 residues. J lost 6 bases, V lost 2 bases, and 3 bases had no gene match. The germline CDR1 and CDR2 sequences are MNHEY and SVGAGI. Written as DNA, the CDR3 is TGTGCCAGCAGTTACGGTGGGACTAGCGGGAGCAATGAGCAGTTCTTC. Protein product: CASSYGGTSGSNEQFF.

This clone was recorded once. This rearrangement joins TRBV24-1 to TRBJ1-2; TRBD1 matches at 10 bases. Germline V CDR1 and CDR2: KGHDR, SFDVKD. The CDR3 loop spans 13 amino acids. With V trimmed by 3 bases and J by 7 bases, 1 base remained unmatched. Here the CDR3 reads CATSDGDRGGYTF. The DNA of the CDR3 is TGTGCCACCAGTGATGGGGACAGGGGTGGCTACACCTTC.

CDR3 DNA sequence: TGTGCCACCAGCAGAGAGGCAGAAGCGGGCCTCTCCTACGAGCAGTACTTC. This translates into CATSREAEAGLSYEQYF. The V call is TRBV15, the J call TRBJ2-7; TRBD2 might be the D (6 bases). Trimming took off 0 bases at V and 0 bases at J, with 15 bases between the two ends. The germline V gene has CDR1 LNHNV and CDR2 YYDKDF (reference sequence). This CDR3 comprises 17 residues. Drawing the rest from reference TRBV15 and TRBJ2-7, the complete variable domain is DAMVIQNPRYQVTQFGKPVTLSCSQTLNHNVMYWYQQKSSQAPKLLFHYYDKDFNNEADTPDNFQSRRPNTSFCFLDIRSPGLGDTAMYLCATSREAEAGLSYEQYFGPGTRLTVT.

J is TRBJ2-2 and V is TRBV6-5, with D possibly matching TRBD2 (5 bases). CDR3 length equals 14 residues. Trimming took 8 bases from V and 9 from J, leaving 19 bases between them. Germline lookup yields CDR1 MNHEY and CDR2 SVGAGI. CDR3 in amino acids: CASRGGSLVRELFF. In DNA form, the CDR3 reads TGTGCCAGCCGCGGCGGGTCCCTCGTCCGGGAGCTGTTTTTT.

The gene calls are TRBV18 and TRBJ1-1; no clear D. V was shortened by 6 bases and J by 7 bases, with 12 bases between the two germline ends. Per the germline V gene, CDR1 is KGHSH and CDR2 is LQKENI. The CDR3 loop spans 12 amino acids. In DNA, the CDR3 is TGTGCCAGCTCTCGCTCGGGAGGTGAAGCTTTCTTT. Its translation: CASSRSGGEAFF.

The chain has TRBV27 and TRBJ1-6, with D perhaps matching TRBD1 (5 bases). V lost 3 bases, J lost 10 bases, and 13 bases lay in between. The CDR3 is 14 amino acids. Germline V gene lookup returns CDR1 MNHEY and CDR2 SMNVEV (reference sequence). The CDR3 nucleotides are TGTGCCAGCAGTTTCCAGGGAGGAGGGTCACCCCTCCACTTT. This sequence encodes CASSFQGGGSPLHF.

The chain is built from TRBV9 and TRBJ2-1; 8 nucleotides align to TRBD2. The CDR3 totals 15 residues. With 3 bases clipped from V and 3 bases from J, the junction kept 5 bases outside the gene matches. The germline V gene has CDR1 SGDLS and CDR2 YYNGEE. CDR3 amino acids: CASSATSGGYNEQFF. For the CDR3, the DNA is TGTGCCAGCAGCGCAACTAGCGGAGGCTACAATGAGCAGTTCTTC.

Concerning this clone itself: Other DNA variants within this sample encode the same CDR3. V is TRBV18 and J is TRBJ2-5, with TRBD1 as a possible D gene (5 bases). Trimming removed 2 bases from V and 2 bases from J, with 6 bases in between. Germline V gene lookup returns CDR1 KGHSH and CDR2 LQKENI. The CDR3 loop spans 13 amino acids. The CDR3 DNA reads TGTGCCAGCTCACCAGACAGTCAAGAGACCCAGTACTTC. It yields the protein CASSPDSQETQYF.

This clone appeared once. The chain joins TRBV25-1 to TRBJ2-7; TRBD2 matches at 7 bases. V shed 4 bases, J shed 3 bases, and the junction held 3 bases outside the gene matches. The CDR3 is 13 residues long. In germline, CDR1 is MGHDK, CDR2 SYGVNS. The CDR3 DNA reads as TGTGCCAGCAGTGGCCGGGAGGACTACGAGCAGTACTTC. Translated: CASSGREDYEQYF.

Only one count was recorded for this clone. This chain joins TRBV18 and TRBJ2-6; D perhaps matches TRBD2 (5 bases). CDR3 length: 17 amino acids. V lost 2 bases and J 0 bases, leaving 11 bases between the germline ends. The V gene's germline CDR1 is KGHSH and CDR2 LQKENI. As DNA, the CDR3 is TGTGCCAGCTCACCAGGTAGCGCATACTCTGGGGCCAACGTCCTGACTTTC. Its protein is CASSPGSAYSGANVLTF.

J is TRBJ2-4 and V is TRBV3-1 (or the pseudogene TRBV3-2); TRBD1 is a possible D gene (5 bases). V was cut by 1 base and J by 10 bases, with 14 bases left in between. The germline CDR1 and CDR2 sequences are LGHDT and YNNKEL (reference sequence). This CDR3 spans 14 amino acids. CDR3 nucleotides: TGTGCCAGCAGCCAAGCCGGCCAGGGTAATATTCAGTACTTC. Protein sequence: CASSQAGQGNIQYF.

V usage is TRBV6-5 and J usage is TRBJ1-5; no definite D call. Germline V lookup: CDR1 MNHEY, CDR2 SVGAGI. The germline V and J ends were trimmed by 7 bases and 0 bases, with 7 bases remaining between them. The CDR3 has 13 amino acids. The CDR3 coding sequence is TGTGCCAGCACCCCCTATAGCAATCAGCCCCAGCATTTT. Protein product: CASTPYSNQPQHF.

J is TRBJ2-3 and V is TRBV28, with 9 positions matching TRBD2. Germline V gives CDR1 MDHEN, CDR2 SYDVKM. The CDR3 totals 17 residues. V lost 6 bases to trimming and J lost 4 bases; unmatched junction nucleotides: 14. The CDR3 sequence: CASSQVRSGRWADTQYF. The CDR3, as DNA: TGTGCCAGCAGCCAAGTAAGGAGCGGGAGGTGGGCAGATACGCAGTATTTT.

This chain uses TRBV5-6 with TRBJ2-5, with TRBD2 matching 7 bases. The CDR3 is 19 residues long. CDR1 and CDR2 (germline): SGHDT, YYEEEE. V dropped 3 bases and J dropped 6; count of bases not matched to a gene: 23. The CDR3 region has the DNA TGTGCCAGCAGCTCAACTCGGTTCCTGGCGGGAGAAGGGTGGAAGACCCAGTACTTC. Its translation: CASSSTRFLAGEGWKTQYF.

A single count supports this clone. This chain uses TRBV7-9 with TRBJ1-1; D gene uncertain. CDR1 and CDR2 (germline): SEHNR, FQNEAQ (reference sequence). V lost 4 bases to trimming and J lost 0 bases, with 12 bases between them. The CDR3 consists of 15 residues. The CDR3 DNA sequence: TGTGCCAGCAGCTCACCCGTCGGGGTGAACACTGAAGCTTTCTTT. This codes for CASSSPVGVNTEAFF.

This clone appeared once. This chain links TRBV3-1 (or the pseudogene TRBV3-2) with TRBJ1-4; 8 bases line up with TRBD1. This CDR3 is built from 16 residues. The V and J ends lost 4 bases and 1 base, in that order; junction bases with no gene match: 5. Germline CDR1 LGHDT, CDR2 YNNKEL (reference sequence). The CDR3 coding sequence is TGTGCCAGCAGCCGCGGACAGGGACTAACTAATGAAAAACTGTTTTTT. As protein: CASSRGQGLTNEKLFF.

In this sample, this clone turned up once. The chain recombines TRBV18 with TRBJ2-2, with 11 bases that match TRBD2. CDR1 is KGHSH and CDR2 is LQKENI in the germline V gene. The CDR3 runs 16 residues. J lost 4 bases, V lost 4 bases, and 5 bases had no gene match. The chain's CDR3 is CASSLTSGRITGELFF. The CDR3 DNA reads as TGTGCCAGCTCACTAACTAGCGGGAGAATCACCGGGGAGCTGTTTTTT.

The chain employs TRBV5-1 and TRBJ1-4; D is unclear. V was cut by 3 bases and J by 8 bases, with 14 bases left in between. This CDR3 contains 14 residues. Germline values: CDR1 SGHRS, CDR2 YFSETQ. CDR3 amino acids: CASSSGIKGEKLFF. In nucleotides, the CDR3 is TGCGCCAGCAGCTCCGGGATCAAAGGGGAAAAACTGTTTTTT.

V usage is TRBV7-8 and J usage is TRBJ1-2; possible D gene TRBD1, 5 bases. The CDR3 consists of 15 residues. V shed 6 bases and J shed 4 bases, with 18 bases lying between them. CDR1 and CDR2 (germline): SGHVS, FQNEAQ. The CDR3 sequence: CASSSSRGGSYGYTF. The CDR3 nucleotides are TGTGCCAGCAGTAGCTCCCGGGGGGGAAGCTATGGCTACACCTTC.

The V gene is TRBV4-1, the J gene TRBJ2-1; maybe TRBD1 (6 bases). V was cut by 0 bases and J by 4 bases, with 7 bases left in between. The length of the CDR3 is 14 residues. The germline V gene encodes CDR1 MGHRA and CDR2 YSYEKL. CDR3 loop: CASSQEQGYNEQFF. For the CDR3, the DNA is TGCGCCAGCAGCCAAGAACAGGGATACAATGAGCAGTTCTTC.

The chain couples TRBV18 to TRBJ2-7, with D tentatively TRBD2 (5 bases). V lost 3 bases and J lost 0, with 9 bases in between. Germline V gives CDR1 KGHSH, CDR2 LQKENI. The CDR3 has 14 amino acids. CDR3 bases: TGTGCCAGCTCACCTAGACGGGGCTCCTACGAGCAGTACTTC. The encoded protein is CASSPRRGSYEQYF.

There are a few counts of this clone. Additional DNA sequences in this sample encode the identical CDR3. The CDR3 sequence: CASSQGLAEYNEQFF. As DNA, the CDR3 is TGTGCCAGCAGTCAGGGACTAGCGGAGTACAATGAGCAGTTCTTC. V is TRBV7-9 and J is TRBJ2-1, with 11 bases fitting TRBD2. CDR1 SEHNR and CDR2 FQNEAQ come from the germline V gene (reference sequence). The J segment lost 4 bases and the V segment lost 6 bases, leaving 5 bases of the junction unmatched. The CDR3 length is 15 residues.

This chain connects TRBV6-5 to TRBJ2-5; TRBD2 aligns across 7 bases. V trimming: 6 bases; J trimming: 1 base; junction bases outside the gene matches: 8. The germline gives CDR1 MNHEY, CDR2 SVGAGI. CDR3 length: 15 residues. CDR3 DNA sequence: TGTGCCAGCAGATACGCGGGAGCTGTCCAAGAGACCCAGTACTTC. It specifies CASRYAGAVQETQYF.

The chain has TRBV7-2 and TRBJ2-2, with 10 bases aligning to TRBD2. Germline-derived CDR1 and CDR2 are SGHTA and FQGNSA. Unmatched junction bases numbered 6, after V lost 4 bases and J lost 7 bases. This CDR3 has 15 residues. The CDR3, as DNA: TGTGCCAGCAGCTCGCTAGCGGGAGTTGTCGGGGAGCTGTTTTTT. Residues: CASSSLAGVVGELFF.

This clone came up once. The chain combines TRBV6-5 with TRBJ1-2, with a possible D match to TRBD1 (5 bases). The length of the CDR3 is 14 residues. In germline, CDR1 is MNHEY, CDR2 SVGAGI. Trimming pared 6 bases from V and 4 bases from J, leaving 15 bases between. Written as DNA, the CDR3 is TGTGCCAGCAGCCCCGGGGGGGGGACCTATGGCTACACCTTC. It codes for CASSPGGGTYGYTF.

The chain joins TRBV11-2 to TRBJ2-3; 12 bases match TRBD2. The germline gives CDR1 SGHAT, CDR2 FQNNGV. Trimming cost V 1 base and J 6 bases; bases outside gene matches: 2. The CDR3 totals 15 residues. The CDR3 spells CASSLATSGRDTQYF. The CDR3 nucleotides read TGTGCCAGCAGCTTAGCTACTAGCGGGAGGGATACGCAGTATTTT.

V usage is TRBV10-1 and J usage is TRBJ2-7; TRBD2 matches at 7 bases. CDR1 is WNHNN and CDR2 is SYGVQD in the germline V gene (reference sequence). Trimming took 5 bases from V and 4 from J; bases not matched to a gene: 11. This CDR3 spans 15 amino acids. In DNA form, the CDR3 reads TGCGCCAGCAGTCCCGACGGAGCGGGGATATACGAGCAGTACTTC. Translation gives CASSPDGAGIYEQYF.

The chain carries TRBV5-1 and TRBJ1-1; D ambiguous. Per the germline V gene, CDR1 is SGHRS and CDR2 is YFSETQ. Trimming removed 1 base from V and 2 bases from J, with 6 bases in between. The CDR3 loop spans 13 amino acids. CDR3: CASSLNSNTEAFF. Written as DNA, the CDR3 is TGCGCCAGCAGCTTGAACAGCAACACTGAAGCTTTCTTT.

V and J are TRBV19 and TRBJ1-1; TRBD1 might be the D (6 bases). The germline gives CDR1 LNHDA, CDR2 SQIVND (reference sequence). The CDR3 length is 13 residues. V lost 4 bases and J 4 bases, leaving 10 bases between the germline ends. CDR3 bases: TGTGCCAGTAGTACCCTCAGGGGCACTGAAGCTTTCTTT. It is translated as CASSTLRGTEAFF.